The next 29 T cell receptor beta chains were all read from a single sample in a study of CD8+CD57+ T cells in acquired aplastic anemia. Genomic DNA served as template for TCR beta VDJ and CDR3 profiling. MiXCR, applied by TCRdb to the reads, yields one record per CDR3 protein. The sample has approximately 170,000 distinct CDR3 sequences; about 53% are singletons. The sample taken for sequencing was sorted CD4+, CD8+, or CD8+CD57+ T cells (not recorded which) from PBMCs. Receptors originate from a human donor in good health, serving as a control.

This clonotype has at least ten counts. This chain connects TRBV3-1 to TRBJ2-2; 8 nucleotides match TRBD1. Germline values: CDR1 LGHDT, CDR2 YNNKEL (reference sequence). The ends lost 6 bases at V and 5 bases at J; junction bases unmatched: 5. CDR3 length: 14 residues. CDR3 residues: CASSRQGWTGELFF. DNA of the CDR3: TGTGCCAGCAGTAGACAGGGGTGGACCGGGGAGCTGTTTTTT.

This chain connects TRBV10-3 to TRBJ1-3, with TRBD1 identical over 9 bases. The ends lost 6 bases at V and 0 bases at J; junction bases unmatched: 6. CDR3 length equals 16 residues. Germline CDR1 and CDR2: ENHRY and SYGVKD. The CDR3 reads CAIRRTGAFSGNTIYF. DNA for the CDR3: TGTGCCATCAGACGGACAGGGGCGTTCTCTGGAAACACCATATATTTT.

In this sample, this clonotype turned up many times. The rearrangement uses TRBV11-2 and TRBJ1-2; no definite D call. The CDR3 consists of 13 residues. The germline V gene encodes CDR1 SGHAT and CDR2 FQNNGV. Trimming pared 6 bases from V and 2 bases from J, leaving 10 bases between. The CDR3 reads CASSPDGNYGYTF. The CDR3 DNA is TGTGCCAGCAGTCCGGACGGAAACTATGGCTACACCTTC.

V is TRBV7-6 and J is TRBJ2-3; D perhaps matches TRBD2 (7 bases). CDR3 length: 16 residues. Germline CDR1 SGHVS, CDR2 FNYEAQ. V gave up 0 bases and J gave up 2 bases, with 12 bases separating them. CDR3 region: CASSLAGGAFTDTQYF. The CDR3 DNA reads TGTGCCAGCAGCTTAGCGGGGGGGGCCTTCACAGATACGCAGTATTTT. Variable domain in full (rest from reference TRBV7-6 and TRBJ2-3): GAGVSQSPRYKVTKRGQDVALRCDPISGHVSLYWYRQALGQGPEFLTYFNYEAQQDKSGLPNDRFSAERPEGSISTLTIQRTEQRDSAMYRCASSLAGGAFTDTQYFGPGTRLTVL.

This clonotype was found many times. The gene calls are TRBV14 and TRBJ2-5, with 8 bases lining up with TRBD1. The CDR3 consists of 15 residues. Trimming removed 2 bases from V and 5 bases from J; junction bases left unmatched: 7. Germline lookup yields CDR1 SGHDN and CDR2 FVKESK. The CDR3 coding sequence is TGTGCCAGCAGCCAAAACGCTAACAGGGGGGAGACCCAGTACTTC. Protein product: CASSQNANRGETQYF.

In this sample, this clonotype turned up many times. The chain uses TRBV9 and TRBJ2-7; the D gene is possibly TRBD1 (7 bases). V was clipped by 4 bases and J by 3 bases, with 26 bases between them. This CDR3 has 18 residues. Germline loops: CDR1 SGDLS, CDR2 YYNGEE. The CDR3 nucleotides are TGTGCCAGCAGCCCCGGAGGGCAGGGGGGACGACAAGTCTACGAGCAGTACTTC. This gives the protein CASSPGGQGGRQVYEQYF.

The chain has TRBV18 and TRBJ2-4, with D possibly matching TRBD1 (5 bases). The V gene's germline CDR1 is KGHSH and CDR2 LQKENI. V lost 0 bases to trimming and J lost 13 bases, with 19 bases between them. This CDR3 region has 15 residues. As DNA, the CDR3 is TGTGCCAGCTCACCACCGTCAGGGCTACTATTCATCCAGTACTTC. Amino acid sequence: CASSPPSGLLFIQYF.

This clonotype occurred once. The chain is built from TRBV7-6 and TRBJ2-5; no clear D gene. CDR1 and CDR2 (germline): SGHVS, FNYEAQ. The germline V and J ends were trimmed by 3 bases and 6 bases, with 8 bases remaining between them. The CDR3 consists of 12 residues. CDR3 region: CASSLRLQTQYF. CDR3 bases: TGTGCCAGCAGCTTGCGGTTGCAGACCCAGTACTTC.

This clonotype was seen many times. CDR3 sequence reads: CASSLTGRSYGYTF. The CDR3 DNA reads as TGTGCCAGTAGTCTCACGGGACGGAGCTATGGCTACACCTTC. The genes are TRBV19 and TRBJ1-2, with TRBD1 as a possible D gene (5 bases). The CDR3 sequence is 14 residues long. The V end lost 5 bases, the J end lost 4 bases, and 14 bases lay between the germline ends. Germline CDR1 reads LNHDA; CDR2 reads SQIVND (reference sequence).

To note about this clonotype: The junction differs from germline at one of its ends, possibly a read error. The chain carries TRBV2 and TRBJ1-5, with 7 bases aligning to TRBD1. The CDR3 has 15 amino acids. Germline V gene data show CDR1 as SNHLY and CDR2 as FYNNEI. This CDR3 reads CAGSDKGQLNQPQHF. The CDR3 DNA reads TGTGCCGGCAGTGACAAGGGACAGCTCAATCAGCCCCAGCATTTC.

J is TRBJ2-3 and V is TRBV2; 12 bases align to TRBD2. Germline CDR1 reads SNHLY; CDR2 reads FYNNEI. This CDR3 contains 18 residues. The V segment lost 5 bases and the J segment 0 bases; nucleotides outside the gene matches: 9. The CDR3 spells CASSPNFGLAGSTDTQYF. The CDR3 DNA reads TGTGCCAGCAGTCCAAATTTTGGACTAGCGGGGAGCACAGATACGCAGTATTTT.

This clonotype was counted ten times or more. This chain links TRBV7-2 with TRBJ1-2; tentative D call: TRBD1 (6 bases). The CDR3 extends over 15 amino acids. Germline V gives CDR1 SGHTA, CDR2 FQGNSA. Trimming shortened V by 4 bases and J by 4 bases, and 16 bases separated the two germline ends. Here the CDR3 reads CASSSYGEGVYGYTF. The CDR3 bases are TGTGCCAGCAGCTCGTACGGTGAGGGGGTCTATGGCTACACCTTC.

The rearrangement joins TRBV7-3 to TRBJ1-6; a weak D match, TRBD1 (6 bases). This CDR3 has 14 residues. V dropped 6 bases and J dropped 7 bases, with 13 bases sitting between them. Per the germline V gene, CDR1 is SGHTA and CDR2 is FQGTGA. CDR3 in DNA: TGTGCCAGCAGTCTACAGGGTTTGAATTCACCCCTCCACTTT. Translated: CASSLQGLNSPLHF.

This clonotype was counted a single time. CDR3 sequence: CASSLLYTPYGYTF. The CDR3 DNA sequence: TGTGCCAGCAGCTTACTATACACGCCGTATGGCTACACCTTC. The V gene is TRBV7-8, the J gene TRBJ1-2, with D hard to call. Germline V gene data show CDR1 as SGHVS and CDR2 as FQNEAQ. The CDR3 has 14 amino acids. V lost 2 bases, J lost 5 bases, and 12 bases lay in between.

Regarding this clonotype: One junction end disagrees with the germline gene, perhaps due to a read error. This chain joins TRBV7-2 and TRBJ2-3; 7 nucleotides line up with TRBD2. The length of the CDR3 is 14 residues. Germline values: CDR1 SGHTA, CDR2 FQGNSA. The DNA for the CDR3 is TGTGCCAGCAGCGCCCGGATGGGGGGGGGTATGGTGCATTTT. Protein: CASSARMGGGMVHF.

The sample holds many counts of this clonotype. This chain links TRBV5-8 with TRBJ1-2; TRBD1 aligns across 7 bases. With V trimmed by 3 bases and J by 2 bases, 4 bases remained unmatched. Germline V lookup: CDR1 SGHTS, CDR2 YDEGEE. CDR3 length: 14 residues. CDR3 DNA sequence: TGTGCCAGCAGCTGGGACAGTCCAAACTATGGCTACACCTTC. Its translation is CASSWDSPNYGYTF. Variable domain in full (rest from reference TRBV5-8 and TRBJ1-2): EAGVTQSPTHLIKTRGQQATLRCSPISGHTSVYWYQQALGLGLQFLLWYDEGEERNRGNFPPRFSGRQFPNYSSELNVNALELEDSALYLCASSWDSPNYGYTFGSGTRLTVV.

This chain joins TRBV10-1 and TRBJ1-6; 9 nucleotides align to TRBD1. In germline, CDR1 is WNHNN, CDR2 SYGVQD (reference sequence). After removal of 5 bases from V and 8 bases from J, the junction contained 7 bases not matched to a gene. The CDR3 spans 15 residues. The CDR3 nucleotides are TGCGCCAGCAGTCATAGGACAGGGGTTGATTCACCCCTCCACTTT. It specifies CASSHRTGVDSPLHF.

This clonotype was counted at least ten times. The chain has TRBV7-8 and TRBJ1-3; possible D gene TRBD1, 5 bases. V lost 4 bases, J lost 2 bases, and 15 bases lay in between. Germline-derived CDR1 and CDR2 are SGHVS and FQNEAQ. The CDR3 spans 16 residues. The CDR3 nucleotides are TGTGCCAGCAGCTACACCGGGACTCAAGCTGGAAACACCATATATTTT. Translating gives CASSYTGTQAGNTIYF.

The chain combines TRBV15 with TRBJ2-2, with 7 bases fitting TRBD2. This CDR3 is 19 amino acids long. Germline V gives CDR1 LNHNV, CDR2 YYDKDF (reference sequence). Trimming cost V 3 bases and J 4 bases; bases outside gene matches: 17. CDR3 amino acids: CATSSDAAGERPSTGELFF. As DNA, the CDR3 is TGTGCCACCAGCAGTGATGCTGCGGGAGAAAGGCCCAGCACCGGGGAGCTGTTTTTT.

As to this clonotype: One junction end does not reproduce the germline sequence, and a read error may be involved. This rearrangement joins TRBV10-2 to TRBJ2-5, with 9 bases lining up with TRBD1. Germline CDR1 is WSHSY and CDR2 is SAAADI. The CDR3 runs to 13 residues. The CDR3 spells CASNAGTGKTQYF. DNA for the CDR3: TGCGCTAGCAACGCCGGGACAGGGAAGACCCAGTACTTC.

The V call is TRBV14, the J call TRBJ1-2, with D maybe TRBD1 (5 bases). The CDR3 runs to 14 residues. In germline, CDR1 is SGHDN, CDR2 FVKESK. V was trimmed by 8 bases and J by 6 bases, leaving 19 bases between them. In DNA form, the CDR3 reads TGTGCCAGCCGATCATACCGGGAAGGGGATGGCTACACCTTC. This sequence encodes CASRSYREGDGYTF.

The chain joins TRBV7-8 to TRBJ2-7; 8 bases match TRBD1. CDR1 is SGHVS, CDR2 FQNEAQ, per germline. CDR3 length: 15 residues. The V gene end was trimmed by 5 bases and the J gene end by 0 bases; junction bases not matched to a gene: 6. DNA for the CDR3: TGTGCCAGCAGCCAGGGACAGGTAAACTCCTACGAGCAGTACTTC. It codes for CASSQGQVNSYEQYF.

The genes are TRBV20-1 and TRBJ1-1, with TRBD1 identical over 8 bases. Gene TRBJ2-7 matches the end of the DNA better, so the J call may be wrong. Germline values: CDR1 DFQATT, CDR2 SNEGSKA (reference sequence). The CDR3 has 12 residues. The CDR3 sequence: CSAIQGAYEQYF. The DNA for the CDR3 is TGCAGTGCAATACAGGGGGCCTACGAGCAGTACTTC.

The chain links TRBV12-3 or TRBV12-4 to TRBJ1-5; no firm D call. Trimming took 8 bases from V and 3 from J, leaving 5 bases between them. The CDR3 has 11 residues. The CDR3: CASGTNQPQHF. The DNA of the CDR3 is TGTGCCAGCGGCACCAATCAGCCCCAGCATTTT.

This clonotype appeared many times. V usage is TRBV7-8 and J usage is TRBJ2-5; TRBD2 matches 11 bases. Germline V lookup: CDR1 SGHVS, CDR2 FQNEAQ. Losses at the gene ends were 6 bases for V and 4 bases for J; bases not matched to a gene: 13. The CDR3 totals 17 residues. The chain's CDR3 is CASRSGTSGSLGETQYF. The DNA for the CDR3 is TGTGCCAGCAGGTCCGGGACTAGCGGCTCCCTGGGAGAGACCCAGTACTTC.

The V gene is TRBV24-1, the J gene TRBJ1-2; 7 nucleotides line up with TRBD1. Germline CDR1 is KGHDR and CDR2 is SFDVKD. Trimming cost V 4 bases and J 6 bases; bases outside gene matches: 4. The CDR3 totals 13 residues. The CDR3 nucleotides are TGTGCCACCAGTGACCATGACAGGGATGGCTACACCTTC. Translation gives CATSDHDRDGYTF.

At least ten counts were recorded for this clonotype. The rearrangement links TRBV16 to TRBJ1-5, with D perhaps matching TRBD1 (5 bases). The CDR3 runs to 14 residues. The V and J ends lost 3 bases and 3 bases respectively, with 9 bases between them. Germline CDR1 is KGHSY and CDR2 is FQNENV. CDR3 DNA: TGTGCCAGCAGCCAGGGGGGGATCAATCAGCCCCAGCATTTT. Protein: CASSQGGINQPQHF.

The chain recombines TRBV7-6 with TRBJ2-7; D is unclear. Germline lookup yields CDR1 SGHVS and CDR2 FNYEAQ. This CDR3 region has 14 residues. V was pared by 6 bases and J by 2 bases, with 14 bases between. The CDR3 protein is CASSYGTPPYEQYF. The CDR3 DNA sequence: TGTGCCAGCAGTTACGGCACTCCCCCCTACGAGCAGTACTTC.

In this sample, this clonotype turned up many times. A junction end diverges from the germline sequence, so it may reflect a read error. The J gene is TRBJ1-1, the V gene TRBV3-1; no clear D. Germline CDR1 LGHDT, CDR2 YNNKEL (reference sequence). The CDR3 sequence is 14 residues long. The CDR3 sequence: CASSQVGVDTEAFF. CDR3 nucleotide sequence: TGCGCCAGCAGCCAAGTGGGTGTGGACACTGAAGCTTTCTTT. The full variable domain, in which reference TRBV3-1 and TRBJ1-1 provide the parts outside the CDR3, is DTAVSQTPKYLVTQMGNDKSIKCEQNLGHDTMYWYKQDSKKFLKIMFSYNNKELIINETVPNRFSPKSPDKAHLNLHINSLELGDSAVYFCASSQVGVDTEAFFGQGTRLTVV.